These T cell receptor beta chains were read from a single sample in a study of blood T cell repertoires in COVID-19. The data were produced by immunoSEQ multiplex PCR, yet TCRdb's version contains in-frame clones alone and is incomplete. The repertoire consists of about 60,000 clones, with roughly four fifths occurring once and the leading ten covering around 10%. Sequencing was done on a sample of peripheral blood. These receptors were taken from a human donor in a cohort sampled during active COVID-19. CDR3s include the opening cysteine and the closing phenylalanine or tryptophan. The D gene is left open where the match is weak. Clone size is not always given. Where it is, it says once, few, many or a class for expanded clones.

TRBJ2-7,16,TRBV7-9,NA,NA,CASSSGEGGPTYEQYF,TGTGCCAGCAGCTCGGGGGAGGGGGGTCCCACCTACGAGCAGTACTTC
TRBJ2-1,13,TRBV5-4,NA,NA,CASGGRNYNEQFF,TGTGCCAGCGGCGGGCGGAACTACAATGAGCAGTTCTTC
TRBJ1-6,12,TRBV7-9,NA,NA,CASSLDSSPLHF,TGTGCCAGCAGCCTGGACAGCTCACCCCTCCACTTT
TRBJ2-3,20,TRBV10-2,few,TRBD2,CASSERFTGTSGTSTDTQYF,TGCGCCAGCAGTGAGCGGTTCACCGGGACTAGCGGGACTAGCACAGATACGCAGTATTTT
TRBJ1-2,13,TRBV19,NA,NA,CASSIVRGSGYTF,TGTGCCAGTAGTATAGTCCGGGGGAGTGGCTACACCTTC
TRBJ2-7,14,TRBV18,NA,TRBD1,CASATGGGSDEQYF,TGTGCCAGCGCGACAGGGGGCGGCTCCGACGAGCAGTACTTC
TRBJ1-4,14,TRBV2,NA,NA,CATDSTGFNEKLFF,TGTGCCACCGATTCGACGGGGTTTAATGAAAAACTGTTTTTT
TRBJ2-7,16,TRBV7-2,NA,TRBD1,CASSRRTGGFSYEQYF,TGTGCCAGCAGCCGCCGGACAGGGGGCTTCTCCTACGAGCAGTACTTC
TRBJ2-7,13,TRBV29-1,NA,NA,CSVEEQNSYEQYF,TGCAGCGTTGAAGAACAGAACTCCTACGAGCAGTACTTC
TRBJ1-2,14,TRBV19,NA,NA,CASSITRADYGYTF,TGTGCCAGTAGTATAACGAGGGCGGACTATGGCTACACCTTC
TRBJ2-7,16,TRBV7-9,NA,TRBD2,CASSLEGAGGGNEQYF,TGTGCCAGCAGCTTAGAGGGAGCGGGAGGAGGAAACGAGCAGTACTTC
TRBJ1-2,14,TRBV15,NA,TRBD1,CATSAWDRGVGYTF,TGTGCCACCAGCGCCTGGGACAGGGGCGTCGGCTACACCTTC
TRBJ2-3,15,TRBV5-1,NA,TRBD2,CASSLRAGVADTQYF,TGCGCCAGCAGCTTACGAGCGGGAGTGGCAGATACGCAGTATTTT
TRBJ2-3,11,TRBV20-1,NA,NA,CSARVGGTQYF,TGCAGTGCTAGAGTGGGGGGTACGCAGTATTTT
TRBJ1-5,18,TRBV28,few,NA,CASSLEPIRALGNQPQHF,TGTGCCAGCAGTTTGGAACCGATCAGGGCTTTAGGCAATCAGCCCCAGCATTTT
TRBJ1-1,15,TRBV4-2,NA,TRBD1,CASSQGGTANTEAFF,TGTGCCAGCAGCCAAGGAGGGACAGCGAACACTGAAGCTTTCTTT
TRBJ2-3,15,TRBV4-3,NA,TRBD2,CASSRPRREIDTQYF,TGCGCCAGCAGCCGGCCCCGGCGGGAGATAGATACGCAGTATTTT
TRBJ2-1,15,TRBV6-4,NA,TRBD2,CASSEGAGAVDEQFF,TGTGCCAGCAGTGAGGGAGCGGGAGCGGTCGATGAGCAGTTCTTC
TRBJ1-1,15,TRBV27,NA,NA,CASSLRGWLNTEAFF,TGTGCCAGCAGTTTAAGAGGCTGGTTGAACACTGAAGCTTTCTTT
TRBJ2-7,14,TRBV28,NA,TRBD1,CASSAPRGTYEQYF,TGTGCCAGCAGCGCCCCCAGGGGGACCTACGAGCAGTACTTC
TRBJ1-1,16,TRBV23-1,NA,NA,CASSQIKRHKNTEAFF,TGCGCCAGCAGTCAAATTAAGCGGCATAAGAACACTGAAGCTTTCTTT
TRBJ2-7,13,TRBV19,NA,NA,CASSPLLRGEQYF,TGTGCCAGTAGTCCCCTATTGAGGGGGGAGCAGTACTTC
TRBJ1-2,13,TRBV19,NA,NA,CASRTLEGYGYTF,TGTGCCAGTAGGACCTTGGAGGGCTATGGCTACACCTTC
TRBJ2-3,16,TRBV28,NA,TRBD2,CASSSGTSGSLYTQYF,TGTGCCAGCAGTTCCGGGACTAGCGGGAGCCTATATACGCAGTATTTT
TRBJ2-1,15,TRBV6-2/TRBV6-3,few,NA,CASTPLLDLPHEQFF,TGTGCCAGTACCCCTCTACTAGATCTCCCCCATGAGCAGTTCTTC
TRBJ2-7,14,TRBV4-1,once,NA,CASSQGGEGIQQYF,TGCGCCAGCAGCCAAGGGGGAGAGGGAATACAGCAGTACTTC
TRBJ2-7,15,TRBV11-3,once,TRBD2,CASSQDGTSGGEQYF,TGTGCCAGCAGCCAAGACGGGACTAGCGGAGGCGAGCAGTACTTC
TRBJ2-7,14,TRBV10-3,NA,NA,CAIRPLGASYEQYF,TGTGCCATCAGGCCCCTAGGGGCCTCCTACGAGCAGTACTTC
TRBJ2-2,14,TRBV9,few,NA,CASSDHRVTGELFF,TGTGCCAGCAGCGATCACAGGGTCACCGGGGAGCTGTTTTTT
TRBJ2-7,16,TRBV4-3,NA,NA,CASSQEVDLRSYEQYF,TGCGCCAGCAGCCAAGAAGTTGACCTGAGGTCCTACGAGCAGTACTTC
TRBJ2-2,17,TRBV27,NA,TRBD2,CASSLSGLAGGFGELFF,TGTGCCAGCAGTTTATCCGGACTAGCGGGAGGGTTCGGGGAGCTGTTTTTT
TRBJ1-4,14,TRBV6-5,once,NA,CASSLQGFGEKLFF,TGTGCCAGCAGTTTGCAGGGGTTTGGTGAAAAACTGTTTTTT
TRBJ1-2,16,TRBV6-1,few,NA,CASGGAPIKLNYGYTF,TGTGCCAGCGGTGGAGCCCCCATAAAACTTAACTATGGCTACACCTTC
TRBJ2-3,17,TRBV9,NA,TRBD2,CASSVGTSGTGTDTQYF,TGTGCCAGCAGCGTAGGGACTAGCGGGACAGGCACAGATACGCAGTATTTT
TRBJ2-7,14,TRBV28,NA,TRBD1,CASSLWGDRGEQYF,TGTGCCAGCAGTTTATGGGGGGACAGGGGCGAGCAGTACTTC
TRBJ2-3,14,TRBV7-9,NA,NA,CASSLERSTDTQYF,TGTGCCAGCAGCTTAGAGCGGAGCACAGATACGCAGTATTTT
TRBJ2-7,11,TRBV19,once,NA,CASSADKQQYF,TGTGCCAGTAGTGCGGACAAGCAGCAGTACTTC
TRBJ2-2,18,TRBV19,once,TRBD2,CASSNQRGSGGDTGELFF,TGTGCCAGTAGTAACCAGAGAGGTTCGGGAGGGGACACCGGGGAGCTGTTTTTT
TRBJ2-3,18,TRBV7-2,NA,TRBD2,CASSLAGLAPLLADTQYF,TGTGCCAGCAGCTTAGCGGGACTAGCCCCACTTCTGGCAGATACGCAGTATTTT
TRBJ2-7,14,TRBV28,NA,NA,CASSLLSGGGEQYF,TGTGCCAGCAGTTTGTTATCCGGGGGTGGGGAGCAGTACTTC
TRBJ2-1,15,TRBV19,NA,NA,CASRDSYINPNEQFF,TGTGCCAGTAGAGACAGCTACATTAACCCCAATGAGCAGTTCTTC
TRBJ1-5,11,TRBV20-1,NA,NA,CSAAGHQPQHF,TGCAGTGCCGCAGGCCATCAGCCCCAGCATTTT
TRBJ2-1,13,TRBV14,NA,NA,CASSAQGWGEQFF,TGTGCCAGCAGCGCACAGGGATGGGGTGAGCAGTTCTTC